The 23 T cell receptor beta chains reported below all come from one sample, sequenced in a study of CD8+CD57+ T cells in acquired aplastic anemia. Template material for TCR beta VDJ and CDR3 profiling consisted of genomic DNA. MiXCR, applied by TCRdb to the reads, yields one record per CDR3 protein. The data contain fewer than 250,000 distinct CDR3 sequences, 50% to 55% of them seen just once; the ten biggest clones take up approximately 15%. The sequenced material came from sorted CD4+, CD8+, or CD8+CD57+ T cells (not recorded which) from PBMCs. Receptors were obtained from a human donor in good health, serving as a control.

This clonotype was recorded only once. The V gene is TRBV2, the J gene TRBJ1-6; TRBD1 aligns across 10 bases. The junction had 10 bases not matched to a gene; V was cut back by 10 bases and J by 7 bases. CDR1 is SNHLY, CDR2 FYNNEI, per germline. The CDR3 loop spans 15 amino acids. CDR3 residues: CATNRGQGTNSPLHF. The DNA of the CDR3 is TGTGCCACAAATCGGGGACAGGGGACCAATTCACCCCTCCACTTT.

This clonotype was seen a single time. Given the absence of the conserved phenylalanine or tryptophan at the CDR3 end, a read error is likely. The V gene is TRBV19, the J gene TRBJ1-6; 8 nucleotides align to TRBD1. This CDR3 contains 15 residues. V dropped 8 bases and J dropped 0; count of bases not matched to a gene: 3. Germline values: CDR1 LNHDA, CDR2 SQIVND (reference sequence). The CDR3 DNA is TGTGCCAGTTGGGACAGGAGCTCCTATAATTCACCCCTCCACCTT. It is translated as CASWDRSSYNSPLHL.

This rearrangement joins TRBV19 to TRBJ1-5; D may be TRBD1 (6 bases). Germline values: CDR1 LNHDA, CDR2 SQIVND (reference sequence). CDR3 length: 19 residues. Trimming took 9 bases from V and 2 from J, leaving 29 bases between them. The CDR3 loop is CASSTTGWGPYSGNQPQHF. As DNA, the CDR3 is TGTGCCAGCAGCACCACAGGGTGGGGCCCCTATAGCGGCAATCAGCCCCAGCATTTT.

Only one count was recorded for this clonotype. The chain is built from TRBV9 and TRBJ1-1; maybe TRBD1 (5 bases). The CDR3 is 15 residues long. Germline CDR1 reads SGDLS; CDR2 reads YYNGEE. Trimming stripped 4 bases from V and 6 bases from J, with 19 bases between. Written as DNA, the CDR3 is TGTGCCAGCAGCCCCAGACACGGGGGGGGTGCTGAAGCTTTCTTT. Amino acid sequence: CASSPRHGGGAEAFF.

This clonotype is medium-sized by share. The CDR3 reads CATSRDGAPLHF. CDR3 nucleotide sequence: TGTGCCACCAGCAGAGATGGGGCACCCCTCCACTTT. V gene TRBV15 combines with J gene TRBJ1-6; no clear D. The germline V gene encodes CDR1 LNHNV and CDR2 YYDKDF (reference sequence). The length of the CDR3 is 12 residues. Trimming took 0 bases from V and 11 from J, leaving 5 bases between them.

This chain joins TRBV19 and TRBJ2-7; TRBD2 matches 8 bases. This CDR3 comprises 15 residues. Germline V gives CDR1 LNHDA, CDR2 SQIVND (reference sequence). The trim removed 7 bases at V and 4 bases at J, leaving 12 bases unmatched. The DNA of the CDR3 is TGTGCCAGTACGAGCGGGGGAACTACATATTACGAGCAGTACTTC. This encodes CASTSGGTTYYEQYF. Drawing the rest from reference TRBV19 and TRBJ2-7, the complete variable domain is DGGITQSPKYLFRKEGQNVTLSCEQNLNHDAMYWYRQDPGQGLRLIYYSQIVNDFQKGDIAEGYSVSREKKESFPLTVTSAQKNPTAFYLCASTSGGTTYYEQYFGPGTRLTVT.

This clonotype was counted a few times. This sequence joins TRBV4-1 and TRBJ1-1; possibly TRBD1 for D (5 bases). Trimming pared 3 bases from V and 1 base from J, leaving 9 bases between. Germline lookup yields CDR1 MGHRA and CDR2 YSYEKL. The length of the CDR3 is 14 residues. CDR3 sequence reads: CASSQGDGNTEAFF. Here the CDR3 DNA reads TGCGCCAGCAGCCAGGGGGACGGGAACACTGAAGCTTTCTTT.

This clonotype was counted many times. The J gene is TRBJ1-2, the V gene TRBV9; a weak D match, TRBD1 (5 bases). The germline gives CDR1 SGDLS, CDR2 YYNGEE. Trimming left V 0 bases short and J 8 bases short, with 20 bases between. This CDR3 has 16 residues. The CDR3 region has the DNA TGTGCCAGCAGCGTAGGGGTCGACAGACCTATTGGGGGCTACACCTTC. Protein: CASSVGVDRPIGGYTF.

V gene TRBV5-1 combines with J gene TRBJ2-3, with 8 bases aligning to TRBD1. V shed 4 bases and J 3 bases; nucleotides not matched to a gene: 10. The CDR3 has 16 residues. Germline V CDR1 and CDR2: SGHRS, YFSETQ. CDR3 bases: TGCGCCAGCAGCCCCGGGGAGGACAGGGAAACAGATACGCAGTATTTT. Protein sequence: CASSPGEDRETDTQYF.

There are many counts of this clonotype. The chain is built from TRBV20-1 and TRBJ2-7; maybe TRBD1 (6 bases). Looked up from germline, CDR1 is DFQATT and CDR2 is SNEGSKA (reference sequence). The CDR3 is made up of 12 amino acids. The V end was cut by 3 bases, the J end by 2 bases, with 8 bases between. Here the CDR3 DNA reads TGCAGTGCTAGGCAGGGGCCCTACGAGCAGTACTTC. Encoded protein: CSARQGPYEQYF.

This clonotype has a single count. The chain combines TRBV7-6 with TRBJ2-7; D unresolved. Germline lookup yields CDR1 SGHVS and CDR2 FNYEAQ. Between the trimmed V and J ends, which lost 2 bases and 6 bases, there was a span of 11 bases. CDR3 length: 13 residues. The CDR3 loop is CASSLTAKSEQYF. CDR3 bases: TGTGCCAGCAGCTTAACGGCCAAGTCCGAGCAGTACTTC.

The rearrangement uses TRBV2 and TRBJ1-1; 9 positions match TRBD1. CDR3 size: 19 residues. From germline, CDR1 is SNHLY and CDR2 FYNNEI. The V and J ends lost 2 bases and 0 bases, in that order; junction bases with no gene match: 13. The CDR3 DNA reads as TGTGCCAGCAGTGAATATTTCGGTTCCGGACAGGGGTTGAACACTGAAGCTTTCTTT. This gives the protein CASSEYFGSGQGLNTEAFF.

On this clonotype: The junction departs from germline at one end; a sequencing error may be responsible. This chain uses TRBV20-1 with TRBJ2-3; tentative D call: TRBD1 (6 bases). Germline CDR1 and CDR2: DFQATT and SNEGSKA (reference sequence). The CDR3 spans 14 residues. CDR3 in DNA: TGCAGCGCCGCTCCGGACAGCCTCACAGATGCGCAGTATTTT. Translating gives CSAAPDSLTDAQYF.

The chain joins TRBV2 to TRBJ2-3, with 9 nucleotides matching TRBD2. After removal of 10 bases from V and 0 bases from J, the junction contained 5 bases not matched to a gene. The germline V gene has CDR1 SNHLY and CDR2 FYNNEI. The CDR3 length is 14 residues. This CDR3 is CAKPGLASTDTQYF. As DNA, the CDR3 is TGTGCCAAACCGGGACTAGCTAGCACAGATACGCAGTATTTT. The full variable domain, rest sourced from reference TRBV2 and TRBJ2-3, is EPEVTQTPSHQVTQMGQEVILRCVPISNHLYFYWYRQILGQKVEFLVSFYNNEISEKSEIFDDQFSVERPDGSNFTLKIRSTKLEDSAMYFCAKPGLASTDTQYFGPGTRLTVL.

This chain joins TRBV15 and TRBJ1-5; TRBD1 matches at 8 bases. The germline V gene encodes CDR1 LNHNV and CDR2 YYDKDF (reference sequence). This CDR3 has 15 residues. V lost 3 bases, J lost 5 bases, and 6 bases stayed unmatched. CDR3 DNA: TGTGCCACCAGCAGCGCCGGGACAGGACATCAGCCCCAGCATTTT. This sequence encodes CATSSAGTGHQPQHF.

The J gene is TRBJ2-7, the V gene TRBV20-1, with TRBD1 matching over 7 bases. Germline V gives CDR1 DFQATT, CDR2 SNEGSKA (reference sequence). The CDR3 length is 12 residues. V lost 7 bases to trimming and J lost 4 bases; unmatched junction nucleotides: 7. The CDR3 bases are TGCAGTGGCCTGTGCAGGGGGTACGAGCAGTACTTC. Protein sequence: CSGLCRGYEQYF.

The genes are TRBV25-1 and TRBJ2-1; 8 nucleotides agree with TRBD2. The CDR3 has 15 residues. With 6 bases clipped from V and 8 bases from J, the junction kept 12 bases outside the gene matches. The germline gives CDR1 MGHDK, CDR2 SYGVNS. CDR3 residues: CASRDNGLAGDEQFF. CDR3 sequence (DNA): TGTGCCAGCAGGGATAACGGACTAGCAGGGGATGAGCAGTTCTTC.

The chain couples TRBV10-3 to TRBJ2-3; 14 bases align to TRBD2. From germline, CDR1 is ENHRY and CDR2 SYGVKD. The CDR3 covers 16 residues. Losses at the gene ends were 3 bases for V and 4 bases for J; bases not matched to a gene: 3. In DNA, the CDR3 is TGTGCCATCAGTGAAGGACTAGCGGGGGGCCCAGATACGCAGTATTTT. Its translation is CAISEGLAGGPDTQYF.

This clonotype was picked up many times. The V and J genes are TRBV7-6 and TRBJ1-6; 8 positions match TRBD1. The ends lost 3 bases at V and 5 bases at J; junction bases unmatched: 12. The CDR3 extends over 18 amino acids. Germline V lookup: CDR1 SGHVS, CDR2 FNYEAQ. CDR3 loop: CASSLFPRTGPNNSPLHF. DNA of the CDR3: TGTGCCAGCAGCTTGTTCCCTAGGACAGGGCCAAATAATTCACCCCTCCACTTT.

V usage is TRBV2 and J usage is TRBJ1-5; the D gene is possibly TRBD1 (5 bases). CDR1 is SNHLY, CDR2 FYNNEI, per germline. This CDR3 has 13 amino acids. The V end was cut by 7 bases, the J end by 5 bases, with 12 bases between. CDR3 protein: CASIRQWDQPQHF. CDR3 coding DNA: TGTGCCAGCATTCGACAGTGGGATCAGCCCCAGCATTTT.

The rearrangement links TRBV2 to TRBJ2-7; perhaps D is TRBD1 or TRBD2 (6 bases each). The germline CDR1 and CDR2 sequences are SNHLY and FYNNEI. V lost 8 bases and J 1 base, leaving 15 bases between the germline ends. The CDR3 has 14 residues. CDR3 amino acids: CASYARGESYEQYF. CDR3 DNA: TGTGCCAGCTATGCAAGGGGGGAGTCCTACGAGCAGTACTTC. Full variable domain (remainder filled in from reference TRBV2 and TRBJ2-7): EPEVTQTPSHQVTQMGQEVILRCVPISNHLYFYWYRQILGQKVEFLVSFYNNEISEKSEIFDDQFSVERPDGSNFTLKIRSTKLEDSAMYFCASYARGESYEQYFGPGTRLTVT.

V usage is TRBV7-9 and J usage is TRBJ1-2, with D unresolved. CDR3 length equals 16 residues. V shed 3 bases and J shed 2 bases, with 16 bases lying between them. The germline V gene has CDR1 SEHNR and CDR2 FQNEAQ (reference sequence). CDR3 loop: CASSLVLARTNYGYTF. The CDR3 nucleotides read TGTGCCAGCAGCTTGGTTTTAGCCCGGACGAACTATGGCTACACCTTC.

This clonotype was seen just once. This clone may be a read error of a much larger clone one base away. This chain joins TRBV4-3 and TRBJ1-3; D gene unclear. Germline V lookup: CDR1 LGHNA, CDR2 YSLEER. V shed 0 bases and J shed 0 bases, with 9 bases lying between them. CDR3 size: 16 residues. The CDR3 region is CASSQDGPFSGNTIYF. The CDR3, as DNA: TGCGCCAGCAGCCAAGATGGGCCCTTCTCTGGAAACACCATATATTTT.